The rows below give T cell receptor beta chains drawn from one sample of a study of T cell responses to AZD1222 COVID-19 vaccine. The method was immunoSEQ multiplex PCR; TCRdb's version includes in-frame clones alone and lacks a portion of them. The sample contains under 100,000 clones, over 90% of which appear only once. The material was peripheral blood, obtained on day 0 of AZD1222 vaccination. These receptors all stem from an adult in good health. Both conserved end residues are part of each CDR3. D genes are given only for firm matches. Clone sizes are given selectively: once, few, many, or a class where the clone is expanded.

V gene: TRBV3-1/TRBV3-2
D gene: .
clone size: once
J gene: TRBJ2-3
CDR3 DNA: TGTGCCAGCAGCCAAGAGCAGGGAAGTGGGGCAGATACGCAGTATTTT
CDR3 protein: CASSQEQGSGADTQYF

V gene: TRBV28
D gene: .
clone size: .
J gene: TRBJ2-3
CDR3 DNA: TGTGCCAGCAGTTCGGGTCCCACAGATACGCAGTATTTT
CDR3 protein: CASSSGPTDTQYF

V gene: TRBV5-1
D gene: TRBD1
clone size: .
J gene: TRBJ1-1
CDR3 DNA: TGCGCCAGCAGCTTCGGACAGGGCGACGGAGCTTTCTTT
CDR3 protein: CASSFGQGDGAFF

V gene: TRBV9
D gene: TRBD2
clone size: once
J gene: TRBJ2-1
CDR3 DNA: TGTGCCAGCAGCCTCATTCGTGGGGGGGGAGAGCAGTTCTTC
CDR3 protein: CASSLIRGGGEQFF

V gene: TRBV27
D gene: .
clone size: .
J gene: TRBJ1-2
CDR3 DNA: TGTGCCAGCAGTTTATCAGGGTATGGCTACACCTTC
CDR3 protein: CASSLSGYGYTF

V gene: TRBV12-3/TRBV12-4
D gene: .
clone size: .
J gene: TRBJ2-2
CDR3 DNA: TGTGCCAGCAGTTCCAAAGAACAAGAGCTGTTTTTT
CDR3 protein: CASSSKEQELFF

V gene: TRBV5-4
D gene: TRBD2
clone size: .
J gene: TRBJ2-7
CDR3 DNA: TGTGCCAGCAGCCCCACGGGGGGCTCCTACGAGCAGTACTTC
CDR3 protein: CASSPTGGSYEQYF

V gene: TRBV10-1
D gene: .
clone size: .
J gene: TRBJ1-1
CDR3 DNA: TGCGCCAGCAGTGTATTAGGGGAGGGCGCTGGACTTTTCTTT
CDR3 protein: CASSVLGEGAGLFF

V gene: TRBV6-5
D gene: .
clone size: once
J gene: TRBJ2-5
CDR3 DNA: TGTGCCAGCAGTACGGACAGACCAGAGACCCAGTACTTC
CDR3 protein: CASSTDRPETQYF

V gene: TRBV29-1
D gene: .
clone size: few
J gene: TRBJ1-3
CDR3 DNA: TGCAGCGTTGCAGGTTCTGGAAACACCATATATTTT
CDR3 protein: CSVAGSGNTIYF

V gene: TRBV7-2
D gene: TRBD1
clone size: .
J gene: TRBJ1-1
CDR3 DNA: TGTGCCAGCAGCCCACTTACAGGGGGCGGCACTGAAGCTTTCTTT
CDR3 protein: CASSPLTGGGTEAFF

V gene: TRBV3-1/TRBV3-2
D gene: .
clone size: .
J gene: TRBJ2-5
CDR3 DNA: TGTGCCAGCAGCCAAGTCCGGAGACAAGAGACCCAGTACTTC
CDR3 protein: CASSQVRRQETQYF

V gene: TRBV15
D gene: TRBD1
clone size: .
J gene: TRBJ1-6
CDR3 DNA: TGTGCCACCTCGCGGGACAGAGGGAATTCACCCCTCCACTTT
CDR3 protein: CATSRDRGNSPLHF

V gene: TRBV28
D gene: .
clone size: .
J gene: TRBJ2-5
CDR3 DNA: TGTGCCTCGGCTGAGGGTTTGACCCAGTACTTC
CDR3 protein: CASAEGLTQYF

V gene: TRBV28
D gene: .
clone size: once
J gene: TRBJ1-6
CDR3 DNA: TGTGCCAGCAGTTTAAGGACGGTTGGAAATTCACCCCTCCACTTT
CDR3 protein: CASSLRTVGNSPLHF

V gene: TRBV4-2
D gene: TRBD2
clone size: once
J gene: TRBJ2-7
CDR3 DNA: TGTGCCAGCAGCCACCGAGCGGGGAGCTCCTACGAGCAGTACTTC
CDR3 protein: CASSHRAGSSYEQYF

V gene: TRBV7-6
D gene: .
clone size: .
J gene: TRBJ2-5
CDR3 DNA: TGTGCCAGCAGCTTAAGAGGGGGGGCCGGAGGGACCCAGTACTTC
CDR3 protein: CASSLRGGAGGTQYF

V gene: TRBV28
D gene: .
clone size: .
J gene: TRBJ1-2
CDR3 DNA: TGTGCCAGCAGTTTATGGTCTGGCTATGGCTACACCTTC
CDR3 protein: CASSLWSGYGYTF

V gene: TRBV5-1
D gene: TRBD1
clone size: .
J gene: TRBJ2-7
CDR3 DNA: TGCGCCAGCAGCTTGTATCCCGGGACAGGGAACCCCTACGAGCAGTACTTC
CDR3 protein: CASSLYPGTGNPYEQYF

V gene: TRBV5-4
D gene: TRBD1
clone size: .
J gene: TRBJ2-5
CDR3 DNA: TGTGCCAGCAGCTCGAACCGGGACAGTCGGCAAGAGACCCAGTACTTC
CDR3 protein: CASSSNRDSRQETQYF

V gene: TRBV10-3
D gene: TRBD1
clone size: .
J gene: TRBJ1-4
CDR3 DNA: TGTGCCATCAGTACAGGGGGCGCGGAGGAAAAACTGTTTTTT
CDR3 protein: CAISTGGAEEKLFF

V gene: TRBV11-3
D gene: TRBD2
clone size: .
J gene: TRBJ2-1
CDR3 DNA: TGTGCCAGCAGCTACGGACTAGCGGGGGTGGGTGAGCAGTTCTTC
CDR3 protein: CASSYGLAGVGEQFF

V gene: TRBV2
D gene: .
clone size: .
J gene: TRBJ1-4
CDR3 DNA: TGTGCCAGCAGTGAAGCGCTGGGGGGCAGTGAAAAACTGTTTTTT
CDR3 protein: CASSEALGGSEKLFF

V gene: TRBV12-3/TRBV12-4
D gene: .
clone size: .
J gene: TRBJ1-2
CDR3 DNA: TGTGCCAGCAGCCTCGGCTATGGCTACACCTTC
CDR3 protein: CASSLGYGYTF

V gene: TRBV24-1
D gene: .
clone size: .
J gene: TRBJ2-3
CDR3 DNA: TGTGCCACCGGTCTCAAGGGCAGCACAGATACGCAGTATTTT
CDR3 protein: CATGLKGSTDTQYF

V gene: TRBV28
D gene: TRBD1
clone size: once
J gene: TRBJ2-7
CDR3 DNA: TGTGCCAGCAGTTTGGGGGACAGGGACTACGAGCAGTACTTC
CDR3 protein: CASSLGDRDYEQYF

V gene: TRBV7-9
D gene: .
clone size: .
J gene: TRBJ2-3
CDR3 DNA: TGTGCCAGCAGCATCGACACGCATACGCAGTATTTT
CDR3 protein: CASSIDTHTQYF

V gene: TRBV12-3/TRBV12-4
D gene: TRBD1
clone size: .
J gene: TRBJ1-2
CDR3 DNA: TGTGCCAGCAGTCGGGACAGGGCCTATGGCTACACCTTC
CDR3 protein: CASSRDRAYGYTF

V gene: TRBV27
D gene: .
clone size: once
J gene: TRBJ2-1
CDR3 DNA: TGTGCCAGCAGTTCAGCAGGGCCCTACAATGAGCAGTTCTTC
CDR3 protein: CASSSAGPYNEQFF

V gene: TRBV7-2
D gene: TRBD2
clone size: .
J gene: TRBJ2-1
CDR3 DNA: TGTGCCAGCAGCTTAGAACTAGCGGGTAACAATGAGCAGTTCTTC
CDR3 protein: CASSLELAGNNEQFF

V gene: TRBV5-4
D gene: .
clone size: .
J gene: TRBJ2-3
CDR3 DNA: TGTGCCAGCAGCTTGTCGGCAGCCCCCACAGATACGCAGTATTTT
CDR3 protein: CASSLSAAPTDTQYF

V gene: TRBV7-3
D gene: .
clone size: .
J gene: TRBJ2-6
CDR3 DNA: TGTGCCAGCAGCCAGGAGGGGTCCGGGGCCAACGTCCTGACTTTC
CDR3 protein: CASSQEGSGANVLTF

V gene: TRBV18
D gene: .
clone size: .
J gene: TRBJ2-1
CDR3 DNA: TGTGCCAGCTCACCAACAGGGAAGGGGTACAATGAGCAGTTCTTC
CDR3 protein: CASSPTGKGYNEQFF

V gene: TRBV28
D gene: .
clone size: .
J gene: TRBJ1-6
CDR3 DNA: TGTGCCAGCAGTTTATTGGGTCCTGGTTCACCCCTCCACTTT
CDR3 protein: CASSLLGPGSPLHF

V gene: TRBV7-8
D gene: TRBD1
clone size: .
J gene: TRBJ1-4
CDR3 DNA: TGTGCCAGCAGCTCATACCCGGGACAGGGTAATGAAAAACTGTTTTTT
CDR3 protein: CASSSYPGQGNEKLFF

V gene: TRBV6-1
D gene: TRBD1
clone size: .
J gene: TRBJ2-7
CDR3 DNA: TGTGCCAGCAGTGGACAGGGGAGAGGCTCCTACGAGCAGTACTTC
CDR3 protein: CASSGQGRGSYEQYF

V gene: TRBV11-2
D gene: TRBD1
clone size: .
J gene: TRBJ1-1
CDR3 DNA: TGTGCCAGCGACAGGGGATCGAACACTGAAGCTTTCTTT
CDR3 protein: CASDRGSNTEAFF